This T cell receptor (beta chain) was observed in a study of Graves' ophthalmopathy and Graves' hyperthyroidism. Notes on the study in general: A 13-signature model separated ophthalmopathy from stable hyperthyroidism, just over 85% sensitivity, 75% to 84% specificity. Its predictions of ophthalmopathy progression gave the model 60% to 71% sensitivity and 72% to 80% specificity.

V lost 3 bases to trimming and J lost 2 bases, with 7 bases between them. This CDR3 is 14 amino acids long. The germline V gene encodes CDR1 MDHEN and CDR2 SYDVKM. Amplifying from RNA transcripts, the study obtained TCR beta CDR3 regions. HTBI primers were employed in first-round RT-PCR, then a second-round multiplex PCR followed. One entry per CDR3 protein results from TCRdb running MiXCR on the multiplex PCR reads. This sample carries 150,000 to 200,000 distinct CDR3 sequences, approximately 40% of them seen once, and the ten largest clones take approximately 9%. Each donor who had ophthalmopathy showed moderate-to-severe activity, a CAS of ≥3, a NOSPECS of ≥4, and a duration under 3 months. No donor had other autoimmune disease, uncontrolled infection, pregnancy or lactation. Notes on this clonotype: Its antigen is not identified.

The sample comprised peripheral blood. The chain combines TRBV28 with TRBJ2-2, with D hard to call. The TCR comes from a young man with Graves' ophthalmopathy. CDR3 coding DNA: TGTGCCAGCAGTTTCGCCACAAACACCGGGGAGCTGTTTTTT. It translates to CASSFATNTGELFF.